Listed here are 10 T cell receptor beta chains from one sample, sequenced in a study of technical replicates of blood from a few donors (TCRdb year 2017). Libraries were built with the immunoSEQ multiplex PCR assay. TCRdb carries this immuneACCESS record with in-frame sequences only. Its versions omit some clonotypes, under half of them owing to an unresolved V gene in the studies checked, with the rest unexplained. Present in this sample are over 75,000 clones, approximately 96% of which were seen just once. The top ten clonotypes cover about 0.29% of the sample. The specimen was T cells isolated from PBMCs. These receptors all stem from a human donor in good health.

The gene calls are TRBV2 and TRBJ2-7; 9 positions agree with TRBD1. This CDR3 has 14 amino acids. The V gene's germline CDR1 is SNHLY and CDR2 FYNNEI. V dropped 2 bases and J dropped 3; count of bases not matched to a gene: 2. Written as DNA, the CDR3 is TGTGCCAGCAGTGAATTGGACAGGGGCTACGAGCAGTACTTC. As protein: CASSELDRGYEQYF. Full variable domain (missing parts from reference TRBV2 and TRBJ2-7): EPEVTQTPSHQVTQMGQEVILRCVPISNHLYFYWYRQILGQKVEFLVSFYNNEISEKSEIFDDQFSVERPDGSNFTLKIRSTKLEDSAMYFCASSELDRGYEQYFGPGTRLTVT.

The rearrangement links TRBV7-9 to TRBJ1-4; TRBD1 is a possible D gene (6 bases). The CDR3 length is 15 residues. The V end was cut by 2 bases, the J end by 4 bases, with 11 bases between. Germline loops: CDR1 SEHNR, CDR2 FQNEAQ (reference sequence). The CDR3 reads CASSLSRTVNEKLFF. The CDR3, as DNA: TGTGCCAGCAGCTTAAGTAGGACAGTTAATGAAAAACTGTTTTTT. The variable domain in full, with the rest retrieved from reference TRBV7-9 and TRBJ1-4, is DTGVSQNPRHKITKRGQNVTFRCDPISEHNRLYWYRQTLGQGPEFLTYFQNEAQLEKSRLLSDRFSAERPKGSFSTLEIQRTEQGDSAMYLCASSLSRTVNEKLFFGSGTQLSVL.

The chain employs TRBV18 and TRBJ1-5, with TRBD1 matching 7 bases. The J segment lost 6 bases and the V segment lost 1 base, leaving 15 bases of the junction unmatched. The germline V gene has CDR1 KGHSH and CDR2 LQKENI. This CDR3 has 18 amino acids. The CDR3 sequence is CASSPLNRGLGSRQPQHF. In nucleotides, the CDR3 is TGTGCCAGCTCACCACTGAACAGGGGCCTGGGATCACGTCAGCCCCAGCATTTT.

The chain recombines TRBV5-1 with TRBJ2-5; TRBD2 aligns across 9 bases. J was trimmed by 5 bases and V by 4 bases; bases with no gene match: 12. CDR3 length: 16 residues. In germline, CDR1 is SGHRS, CDR2 YFSETQ. The CDR3 bases are TGCGCCAGCAGCCGAGTGGCTAGCGGGATGCATGAGACCCAGTACTTC. Translation gives CASSRVASGMHETQYF.

CDR3 coding DNA: TGTGCCAGCAGTAGGGGGACGGGGACCGGGGAGCTGTTTTTT. Translation: CASSRGTGTGELFF. The V call is TRBV6-5, the J call TRBJ2-2, with D tentatively TRBD1 (6 bases). Germline values: CDR1 MNHEY, CDR2 SVGAGI. This CDR3 is 14 amino acids long. Trimming removed 5 bases from V and 5 bases from J, with 12 bases in between.

The chain joins TRBV9 to TRBJ1-2, with TRBD1 as a possible D gene (5 bases). Germline loops: CDR1 SGDLS, CDR2 YYNGEE. Trimming removed 0 bases at V and 2 bases at J, with 8 bases between. The CDR3 sequence is 14 residues long. CDR3 nucleotide sequence: TGTGCCAGCAGCGTAGGGAGGGGAAACTATGGCTACACCTTC. It specifies CASSVGRGNYGYTF.

The chain employs TRBV11-3 and TRBJ2-1, with TRBD2 identical over 14 bases. CDR1 is SGHNT and CDR2 is YENEEA in the germline V gene. Trimming removed 3 bases from V and 8 bases from J; junction bases left unmatched: 6. CDR3 length: 16 amino acids. The CDR3: CASSFRGTSGSHEQFF. As DNA, the CDR3 is TGTGCCAGCAGCTTTAGAGGGACTAGCGGGAGTCATGAGCAGTTCTTC.

The chain couples TRBV6-1 to TRBJ2-7; D is unresolved. The CDR3 is 15 residues long. Germline CDR1 and CDR2: MNHNS and SASEGT. Trimming left V 1 base short and J 2 bases short, with 12 bases between. Written as DNA, the CDR3 is TGTGCCAGCAGTGAAGGGATAACGGAGACCTACGAGCAGTACTTC. Amino acid sequence: CASSEGITETYEQYF.

The V and J genes are TRBV9 and TRBJ1-3; maybe TRBD1 (6 bases). The CDR3 has 17 amino acids. CDR1 and CDR2 (germline): SGDLS, YYNGEE. With 4 bases removed from V and 3 bases from J, the gap between germline ends came to 20 bases. The DNA of the CDR3 is TGTGCCAGCAGCCAGCGGGACACGGGCTTAAATGGAAACACCATATATTTT. This translates into CASSQRDTGLNGNTIYF.

This clone came up once. The chain carries TRBV4-3 and TRBJ2-7; 13 bases map to TRBD2. Trimming took 0 bases from V and 3 from J; bases not matched to a gene: 5. CDR1 and CDR2 from the germline V gene are LGHNA and YSLEER. This CDR3 comprises 17 residues. CDR3 region: CASSQDVGLAGNYEQYF. CDR3 nucleotides: TGCGCCAGCAGCCAAGATGTGGGACTAGCGGGAAACTACGAGCAGTACTTC.